The 15 T cell receptor beta chains given below trace back to one sample, sequenced in a study of shared clonotypes between healthy human individuals. Produced via immunoSEQ multiplex PCR; TCRdb's table is partial and in-frame only. The data show a few million clones, approximately 93% seen once. Sequencing was carried out using naive CD4+ T cells from PBMCs. Subset reported: CD45RA+ positively selected. The origin of the receptors is a man younger than 35 in good health. Some clones in this sample may be carry-over from other donors' samples.

V usage is TRBV7-3 and J usage is TRBJ2-2; D is possibly TRBD1 or TRBD2 (5 bases each). The CDR3 covers 17 residues. V shed 4 bases and J shed 1 base, with 16 bases lying between them. Germline assignment: CDR1 SGHTA and CDR2 FQGTGA. CDR3 coding DNA: TGTGCCAGCAGCTCAAGGGACGCAGGTGGGAACACCGGGGAGCTGTTTTTT. Encoded protein: CASSSRDAGGNTGELFF. Drawing the rest from reference TRBV7-3 and TRBJ2-2, the complete variable domain is GAGVSQTPSNKVTEKGKYVELRCDPISGHTALYWYRQSLGQGPEFLIYFQGTGAADDSGLPNDRFFAVRPEGSVSTLKIQRTERGDSAVYLCASSSRDAGGNTGELFFGEGSRLTVL.

The chain has TRBV20-1 and TRBJ1-1; D remains unclear. This CDR3 has 11 amino acids. V shed 7 bases and J shed 11 bases, with 17 bases lying between them. CDR1 and CDR2 from the germline V gene are DFQATT and SNEGSKA (reference sequence). The CDR3 loop is CSEREAAMAFF. The DNA of the CDR3 is TGCAGTGAGAGAGAGGCGGCGATGGCTTTCTTT.

The chain employs TRBV10-3 and TRBJ1-1, with D possibly matching TRBD1 (5 bases). Per the germline V gene, CDR1 is ENHRY and CDR2 is SYGVKD. Trimming took 6 bases from V and 1 from J, leaving 9 bases between them. This CDR3 comprises 13 residues. This chain's CDR3 is CAIRRQQNTEAFF. CDR3 DNA: TGTGCCATCAGAAGACAGCAGAACACTGAAGCTTTCTTT.

The chain links TRBV18 to TRBJ1-5; D is unresolved. The CDR3 spans 12 residues. With 3 bases removed from V and 9 bases from J, the gap between germline ends came to 9 bases. CDR1 is KGHSH and CDR2 is LQKENI in the germline V gene. The CDR3 sequence: CASSPTPGPQHF. The CDR3 coding sequence is TGTGCCAGCTCACCTACGCCGGGGCCCCAGCATTTT.

The V and J genes are TRBV5-1 and TRBJ2-1; D may be TRBD2 (6 bases). The V gene lost 2 bases and the J gene lost 4 bases, with 13 bases spanning the gap. Germline V CDR1 and CDR2: SGHRS, YFSETQ. The length of the CDR3 is 15 residues. The CDR3, as DNA: TGCGCCAGCAGCTTAACCGGGACTGAGTACAATGAGCAGTTCTTC. Amino acids: CASSLTGTEYNEQFF.

The chain is built from TRBV7-9 and TRBJ2-6, with D hard to call. The V gene lost 3 bases and the J gene lost 1 base, with 10 bases spanning the gap. In germline, CDR1 is SEHNR, CDR2 FQNEAQ (reference sequence). This CDR3 region has 16 residues. CDR3 nucleotides: TGTGCCAGCAGCTTCTTTCCAACTTCTGGGGCCAACGTCCTGACTTTC. This sequence encodes CASSFFPTSGANVLTF.

The rearrangement uses TRBV14 and TRBJ2-2; D possibly corresponds to TRBD2 (5 bases). The CDR3 is 15 amino acids. The V end was cut by 6 bases, the J end by 1 base, with 12 bases between. Germline assignment: CDR1 SGHDN and CDR2 FVKESK. CDR3 region: CASSYYRGNTGELFF. Here the CDR3 DNA reads TGTGCCAGCAGTTACTACCGGGGGAACACCGGGGAGCTGTTTTTT.

V usage is TRBV5-1 and J usage is TRBJ2-7; TRBD2 matches at 7 bases. CDR3 length: 11 residues. J was trimmed by 10 bases and V by 2 bases; bases with no gene match: 3. Germline V CDR1 and CDR2: SGHRS, YFSETQ. As DNA, the CDR3 is TGCGCCAGCAGCTTAGCGGGACCTCAGTACTTC. Its translation: CASSLAGPQYF.

This rearrangement joins TRBV5-1 to TRBJ2-7, with TRBD2 matching over 10 bases. This CDR3 comprises 16 residues. Trimming took 5 bases from V and 3 from J; bases not matched to a gene: 11. Germline V CDR1 and CDR2: SGHRS, YFSETQ. CDR3 in amino acids: CASRPSTSGIRYEQYF. The CDR3 DNA sequence: TGCGCCAGCAGACCCTCTACTAGCGGGATACGCTACGAGCAGTACTTC.

The V call is TRBV7-6, the J call TRBJ2-5; possible D gene TRBD2, 5 bases. CDR1 and CDR2 from the germline V gene are SGHVS and FNYEAQ. The CDR3 consists of 13 residues. The germline V and J ends were trimmed by 5 bases and 5 bases, with 12 bases remaining between them. CDR3 in amino acids: CASSREGLETQYF. In DNA form, the CDR3 reads TGTGCCAGCAGCCGCGAGGGTCTGGAGACCCAGTACTTC.

The V and J genes are TRBV5-4 and TRBJ2-7; no clear D gene. Germline V gene lookup returns CDR1 SGHNT and CDR2 YYREEE (reference sequence). Trimming pared 0 bases from V and 2 bases from J, leaving 9 bases between. The CDR3 runs 14 residues. CDR3 sequence: CASSLGGWAYEQYF. The CDR3 DNA sequence: TGTGCCAGCAGCTTGGGGGGATGGGCCTACGAGCAGTACTTC. Supplemented by reference TRBV5-4 and TRBJ2-7, the full variable domain reads ETGVTQSPTHLIKTRGQQVTLRCSSQSGHNTVSWYQQALGQGPQFIFQYYREEENGRGNFPPRFSGLQFPNYSSELNVNALELDDSALYLCASSLGGWAYEQYFGPGTRLTVT.

The chain combines TRBV15 with TRBJ1-1; D may be TRBD1 (6 bases). The germline gives CDR1 LNHNV, CDR2 YYDKDF (reference sequence). V was shortened by 5 bases and J by 3 bases, with 10 bases between the two germline ends. CDR3 length: 13 residues. Written as DNA, the CDR3 is TGTGCCACCAGCGAGGGGGTCCACACTGAAGCTTTCTTT. Protein sequence: CATSEGVHTEAFF.

The chain recombines TRBV15 with TRBJ2-7; D possibly matches TRBD1 or TRBD2 (5 bases each). Germline V gene lookup returns CDR1 LNHNV and CDR2 YYDKDF (reference sequence). V was shortened by 0 bases and J by 3 bases, with 12 bases between the two germline ends. The CDR3 runs to 15 residues. CDR3 sequence (DNA): TGTGCCACCAGCAGAGATCTCGGGGACGGCTACGAGCAGTACTTC. Amino acids: CATSRDLGDGYEQYF.

This clone was seen only once. The chain couples TRBV5-1 to TRBJ2-1, with 9 bases lining up with TRBD2. The CDR3 runs 14 residues. Germline V gene lookup returns CDR1 SGHRS and CDR2 YFSETQ. V trimming: 0 bases; J trimming: 8 bases; junction bases outside the gene matches: 3. The CDR3 sequence: CASSLAGLADEQFF. The CDR3 coding sequence is TGCGCCAGCAGCTTGGCGGGACTAGCCGATGAGCAGTTCTTC.

The V and J genes are TRBV11-1 and TRBJ2-3; D is uncertain. Germline CDR1 and CDR2: SGHAT and FQDESV (reference sequence). With 5 bases removed from V and 2 bases from J, the gap between germline ends came to 11 bases. This CDR3 is 14 amino acids long. CDR3 coding DNA: TGTGCCAGCAGCCCGGTGAGGTCCACAGATACGCAGTATTTT. The encoded protein is CASSPVRSTDTQYF.